This entry features one T cell receptor beta chain sequence. The antigen is not known. The sample comes from a study of T cell repertoires in cytomegalovirus infection. For the study at large: The authors used CMV epitopes that were HLA-C-restricted (recently identified) and HLA-B-restricted (well studied). General study findings and limits: Clonotype analysis showed dominance of the ex vivo response by HLA-C-restricted CMV-specific TCR beta clonotypes.

Trimming took off 1 base at V and 0 bases at J, with 12 bases between the two ends. The CDR3 consists of 16 residues. In germline, CDR1 is MNHNS, CDR2 SASEGT. Using its own MiXCR run on the reads, TCRdb lists one record per CDR3 protein. The sample holds fewer than 900,000 distinct CDR3 sequences; 25% to 30% are singletons and the top ten take about an eighth. Source: cultured CD8+ T cells from PBMCs, taken from culture after CMV antigen stimulation. This clonotype originated in a human donor in good health (CMV status not recorded). Some clones in this sample may be carry-over from other donors' samples. This chain uses TRBV6-1 with TRBJ2-5; D ambiguous. This CDR3 is CASSEVPPENQETQYF. The CDR3 nucleotides are TGTGCCAGCAGTGAAGTCCCCCCGGAGAACCAAGAGACCCAGTACTTC.